A single sample gave rise to the 21 T cell receptor beta chains below, sequenced in a study of CD8 T cells in Susac syndrome. Random hexamers primed reverse transcription of about 0.5 to 1 ug RNA. One entry per CDR3 protein, called by TCRdb with MiXCR from the immunoSEQ multiplex PCR reads. The data contain roughly 200,000 distinct CDR3 sequences, less than 95% of them singletons. Sequencing was carried out using CD4+ T cells from PBMCs. The receptors here all came from a human donor in good health.

J is TRBJ2-1 and V is TRBV11-2, with D unresolved. Looked up from germline, CDR1 is SGHAT and CDR2 is FQNNGV. Trimming took 3 bases from V and 5 from J, leaving 2 bases between them. The CDR3 totals 11 residues. The CDR3, as DNA: TGTGCCAGCAGCTTCGACAATGAGCAGTTCTTC. This encodes CASSFDNEQFF.

This clonotype was seen only a few times. The rearrangement links TRBV14 to TRBJ2-5; unclear D gene. Germline CDR1 is SGHDN and CDR2 is FVKESK. The CDR3 length is 12 residues. Trimming cost V 5 bases and J 6 bases, with 10 bases left between them. The CDR3 nucleotides read TGTGCCAGCAGCGAGGCTGGGAAGACCCAGTACTTC. Encoded protein: CASSEAGKTQYF.

The chain joins TRBV4-3 to TRBJ2-3; the D gene is possibly TRBD1 (6 bases). V shed 4 bases and J shed 6 bases, with 17 bases lying between them. CDR3 size: 15 residues. From germline, CDR1 is LGHNA and CDR2 YSLEER. CDR3 sequence: CASSRRSGVWDTQYF. In DNA form, the CDR3 reads TGCGCCAGCAGCCGAAGGTCAGGGGTTTGGGATACGCAGTATTTT.

The V gene is TRBV4-3, the J gene TRBJ1-5, with D uncertain. The CDR3 has 14 amino acids. From germline, CDR1 is LGHNA and CDR2 YSLEER. Trimming shortened V by 0 bases and J by 3 bases, and 6 bases separated the two germline ends. In nucleotides, the CDR3 is TGCGCCAGCAGCCAAGAACTCTTCAATCAGCCCCAGCATTTT. Encoded protein: CASSQELFNQPQHF.

This CDR3 reads CASSQGSRGSYNEQFF. In DNA, the CDR3 is TGCGCCAGCAGCCAAGGGTCCAGGGGATCCTACAATGAGCAGTTCTTC. The V gene is TRBV4-3, the J gene TRBJ2-1; a possible D gene is TRBD1 (6 bases). V was clipped by 1 base and J by 1 base, with 11 bases between them. CDR3 length: 16 amino acids. Per germline, CDR1 LGHNA and CDR2 YSLEER.

The rearrangement uses TRBV14 and TRBJ2-5, with D hard to call. CDR1 SGHDN and CDR2 FVKESK come from the germline V gene. V lost 1 base, J lost 5 bases, and 5 bases lay in between. The CDR3 loop spans 12 amino acids. CDR3 nucleotide sequence: TGTGCCAGCAGCCAAGTCAGGGAGACCCAGTACTTC. Amino acid sequence: CASSQVRETQYF.

The chain recombines TRBV20-1 with TRBJ2-3; 13 bases are shared with TRBD2. The germline CDR1 and CDR2 sequences are DFQATT and SNEGSKA (reference sequence). The CDR3 is 15 residues long. V lost 7 bases and J lost 7; bases outside the gene matches: 11. CDR3 coding DNA: TGCAGTGGGGATCCGGGACTAGCGGGAATAAATACGCAGTATTTT. Translated, it gives CSGDPGLAGINTQYF.

This clonotype was observed a single time. The rearrangement links TRBV9 to TRBJ2-5; 7 nucleotides agree with TRBD1. Germline V gene lookup returns CDR1 SGDLS and CDR2 YYNGEE. The junction had 6 bases not matched to a gene; V was cut back by 3 bases and J by 1 base. The CDR3 totals 15 residues. CDR3 region: CASSATGTAQETQYF. The CDR3 bases are TGTGCCAGCAGCGCAACCGGGACAGCCCAAGAGACCCAGTACTTC.

The chain uses TRBV5-1 and TRBJ2-1, with 8 bases lining up with TRBD2. The CDR3 has 18 amino acids. Germline CDR1 is SGHRS and CDR2 is YFSETQ. With V trimmed by 4 bases and J by 5 bases, 17 bases remained unmatched. The CDR3 DNA sequence: TGCGCCAGCAGCACCCCCTTAGGGAGCGGGGGAACCAACAATGAGCAGTTCTTC. It is translated as CASSTPLGSGGTNNEQFF.

V is TRBV29-1 and J is TRBJ1-2; D may be TRBD1 (5 bases). The CDR3 is 12 residues long. Per the germline V gene, CDR1 is SQVTM and CDR2 is ANQGSEA. Trimming stripped 5 bases from V and 2 bases from J, with 9 bases between. CDR3 bases: TGCAGCGTTTTCGGGGGGAACTATGGCTACACCTTC. This codes for CSVFGGNYGYTF.

The chain carries TRBV4-3 and TRBJ2-2; TRBD1 is a possible D gene (6 bases). The CDR3 is made up of 13 amino acids. The germline CDR1 and CDR2 sequences are LGHNA and YSLEER. Trimming cost V 4 bases and J 5 bases, with 8 bases left between them. Here the CDR3 DNA reads TGCGCCAGCAGCCGCGGACAGACCGGGGAGCTGTTTTTT. Encoded protein: CASSRGQTGELFF.

The chain recombines TRBV29-1 with TRBJ2-7; TRBD1 matches at 9 bases. J gave up 8 bases and V 4 bases, and 6 bases lay outside the gene matches. The CDR3 spans 12 residues. Per the germline V gene, CDR1 is SQVTM and CDR2 is ANQGSEA. The CDR3 sequence is CSVVGQGYKQYF. Written as DNA, the CDR3 is TGCAGCGTTGTAGGACAGGGGTACAAGCAGTACTTC.

The rearrangement uses TRBV20-1 and TRBJ2-3; tentative D call: TRBD2 (5 bases). This CDR3 has 14 amino acids. The V end lost 1 base, the J end lost 5 bases, and 13 bases lay between the germline ends. Per the germline V gene, CDR1 is DFQATT and CDR2 is SNEGSKA (reference sequence). CDR3 amino acids: CSARVPGMIDTQYF. CDR3 nucleotide sequence: TGCAGTGCTAGAGTTCCGGGAATGATAGATACGCAGTATTTT.

This chain joins TRBV27 and TRBJ2-1; 9 bases map to TRBD2. The CDR3 covers 15 residues. The V and J ends lost 4 bases and 4 bases, in that order; junction bases with no gene match: 5. Per the germline V gene, CDR1 is MNHEY and CDR2 is SMNVEV (reference sequence). CDR3 bases: TGTGCCAGCAGTTCAATTAGCGGGGGATACAATGAGCAGTTCTTC. Its protein product is CASSSISGGYNEQFF.

This clonotype is a singleton in its sample. The V call is TRBV30, the J call TRBJ1-1; D possibly corresponds to TRBD1 (6 bases). Germline values: CDR1 GTSNPN, CDR2 SVGIG (reference sequence). CDR3 size: 11 residues. Trimming cost V 5 bases and J 11 bases, with 15 bases left between them. CDR3 nucleotides: TGTGCCTGGCTCGAATCGGGGGCTGCTTTCTTT. This sequence encodes CAWLESGAAFF.

The gene calls are TRBV28 and TRBJ2-4; a possible D gene is TRBD1 (6 bases). Germline CDR1 and CDR2: MDHEN and SYDVKM. V shed 7 bases and J shed 7 bases, with 17 bases lying between them. The CDR3 contains 14 residues. The CDR3 nucleotides are TGTGCCAGCAAACCCCCAGGGGTGGGGAACATTCAGTACTTC. Translation: CASKPPGVGNIQYF.

The chain couples TRBV20-1 to TRBJ2-3; 7 bases agree with TRBD2. The V gene's germline CDR1 is DFQATT and CDR2 SNEGSKA (reference sequence). With 5 bases clipped from V and 2 bases from J, the junction kept 7 bases outside the gene matches. This CDR3 has 14 residues. CDR3 in DNA: TGCAGTGCTCCCGGGACTACCAACACAGATACGCAGTATTTT. This codes for CSAPGTTNTDTQYF.

This rearrangement joins TRBV15 to TRBJ2-1, with 8 bases fitting TRBD2. Per germline, CDR1 LNHNV and CDR2 YYDKDF (reference sequence). CDR3 length: 17 amino acids. Germline trimming cut 3 bases from V and 7 bases from J; bases unmatched to any gene: 14. CDR3 coding DNA: TGTGCCACCAGCAGTCCCGGGACTCCTCCGGGGGGGAATGAGCAGTTCTTC. As protein: CATSSPGTPPGGNEQFF.

This chain links TRBV24-1 with TRBJ1-2, with D unclear. CDR1 is KGHDR and CDR2 is SFDVKD in the germline V gene. Trimming pared 3 bases from V and 8 bases from J, leaving 12 bases between. The CDR3 has 13 amino acids. The CDR3 DNA sequence: TGTGCCACCAGTGATGTTAAGGGAGGGGGCTACACCTTC. Its protein product is CATSDVKGGGYTF.

This chain joins TRBV30 and TRBJ2-7; perhaps TRBD1 as D (6 bases). V was cut by 2 bases and J by 4 bases, with 12 bases left in between. CDR1 and CDR2 (germline): GTSNPN, SVGIG (reference sequence). This CDR3 comprises 13 residues. CDR3 sequence: CAWSSGVGYEQYF. The CDR3 region has the DNA TGTGCCTGGAGTTCAGGGGTAGGGTACGAGCAGTACTTC.

The V call is TRBV6-5, the J call TRBJ2-5, with 14 bases identical to TRBD2. Per the germline V gene, CDR1 is MNHEY and CDR2 is SVGAGI. The CDR3 sequence is 15 residues long. The V gene end was trimmed by 3 bases and the J gene end by 4 bases; junction bases not matched to a gene: 1. The CDR3 protein is CASSYGTSGRETQYF. As DNA, the CDR3 is TGTGCCAGCAGTTATGGGACTAGCGGGAGAGAGACCCAGTACTTC.